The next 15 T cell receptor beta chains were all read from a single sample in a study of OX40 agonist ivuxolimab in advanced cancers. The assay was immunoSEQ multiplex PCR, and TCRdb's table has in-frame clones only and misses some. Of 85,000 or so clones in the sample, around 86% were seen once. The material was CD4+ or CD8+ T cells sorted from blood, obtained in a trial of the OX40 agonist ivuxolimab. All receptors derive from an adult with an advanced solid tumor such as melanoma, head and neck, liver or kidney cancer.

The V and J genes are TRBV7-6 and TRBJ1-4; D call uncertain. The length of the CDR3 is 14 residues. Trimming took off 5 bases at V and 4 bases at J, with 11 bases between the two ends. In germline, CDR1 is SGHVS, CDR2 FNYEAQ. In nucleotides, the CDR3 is TGTGCCAGCAGCCAGGACGTAATTAATGAAAAACTGTTTTTT. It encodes CASSQDVINEKLFF. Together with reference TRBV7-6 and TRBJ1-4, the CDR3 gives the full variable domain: GAGVSQSPRYKVTKRGQDVALRCDPISGHVSLYWYRQALGQGPEFLTYFNYEAQQDKSGLPNDRFSAERPEGSISTLTIQRTEQRDSAMYRCASSQDVINEKLFFGSGTQLSVL.

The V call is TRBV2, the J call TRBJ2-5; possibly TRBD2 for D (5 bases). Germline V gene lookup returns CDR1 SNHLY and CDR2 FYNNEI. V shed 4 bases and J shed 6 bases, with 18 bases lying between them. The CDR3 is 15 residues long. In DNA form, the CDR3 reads TGTGCCAGCAGTGGAGGGCCCGACCCTTACCAGACCCAGTACTTC. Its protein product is CASSGGPDPYQTQYF.

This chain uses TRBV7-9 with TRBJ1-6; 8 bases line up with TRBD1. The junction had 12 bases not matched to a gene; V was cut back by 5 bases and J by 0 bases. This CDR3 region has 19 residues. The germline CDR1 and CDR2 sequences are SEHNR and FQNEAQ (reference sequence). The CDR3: CASSHPGDRYSSYNSPLHF. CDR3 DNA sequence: TGTGCCAGCAGCCACCCCGGGGACAGGTATAGCTCCTATAATTCACCCCTCCACTTT.

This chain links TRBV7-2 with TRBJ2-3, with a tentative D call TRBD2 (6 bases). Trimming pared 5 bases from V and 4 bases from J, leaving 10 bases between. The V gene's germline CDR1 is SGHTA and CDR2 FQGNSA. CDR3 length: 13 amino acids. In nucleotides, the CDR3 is TGTGCCAGCAGCCCCGGACTATCAGATACGCAGTATTTT. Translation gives CASSPGLSDTQYF.

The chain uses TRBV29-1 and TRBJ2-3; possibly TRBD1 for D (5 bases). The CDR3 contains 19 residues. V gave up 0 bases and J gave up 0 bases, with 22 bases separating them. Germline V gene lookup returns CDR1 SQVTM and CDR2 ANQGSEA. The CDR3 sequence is CSVEDGWAGILPSTDTQYF. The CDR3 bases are TGCAGCGTTGAAGATGGTTGGGCAGGGATCCTCCCCAGCACAGATACGCAGTATTTT.

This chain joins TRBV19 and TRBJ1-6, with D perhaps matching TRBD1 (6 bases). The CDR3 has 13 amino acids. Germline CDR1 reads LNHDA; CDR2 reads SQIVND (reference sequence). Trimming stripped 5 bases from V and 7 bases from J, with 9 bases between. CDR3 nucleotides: TGTGCCAGTAGTGGAGGGGGGAATTCACCCCTCCACTTT. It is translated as CASSGGGNSPLHF.

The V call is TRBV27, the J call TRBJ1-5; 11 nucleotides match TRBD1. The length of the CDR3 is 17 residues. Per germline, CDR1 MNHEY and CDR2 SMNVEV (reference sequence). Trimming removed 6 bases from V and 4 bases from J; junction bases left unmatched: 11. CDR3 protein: CASRPSWGQGGNQPQHF. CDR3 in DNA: TGTGCCAGCAGGCCCTCCTGGGGACAGGGGGGGAATCAGCCCCAGCATTTT.

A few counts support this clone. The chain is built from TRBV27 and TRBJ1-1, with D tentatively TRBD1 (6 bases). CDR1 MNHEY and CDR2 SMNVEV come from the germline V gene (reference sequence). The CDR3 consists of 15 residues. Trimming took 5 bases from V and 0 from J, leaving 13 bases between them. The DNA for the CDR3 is TGTGCCAGCAGTCTCCAACAGGGCTTGAACACTGAAGCTTTCTTT. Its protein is CASSLQQGLNTEAFF.

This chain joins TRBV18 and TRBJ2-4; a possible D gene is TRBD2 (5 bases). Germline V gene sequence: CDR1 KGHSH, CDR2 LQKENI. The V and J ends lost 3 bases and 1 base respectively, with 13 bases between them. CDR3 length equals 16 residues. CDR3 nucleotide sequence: TGTGCCAGCTCACCGCGCTCGTGGAGGGCCAAAAACATTCAGTACTTC. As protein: CASSPRSWRAKNIQYF.

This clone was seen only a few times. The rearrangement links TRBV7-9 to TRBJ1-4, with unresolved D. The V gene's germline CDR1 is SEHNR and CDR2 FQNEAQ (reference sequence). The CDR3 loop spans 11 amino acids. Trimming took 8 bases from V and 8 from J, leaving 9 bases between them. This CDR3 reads CASGFGEKLFF. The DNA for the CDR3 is TGTGCCAGCGGATTTGGGGAAAAACTGTTTTTT.

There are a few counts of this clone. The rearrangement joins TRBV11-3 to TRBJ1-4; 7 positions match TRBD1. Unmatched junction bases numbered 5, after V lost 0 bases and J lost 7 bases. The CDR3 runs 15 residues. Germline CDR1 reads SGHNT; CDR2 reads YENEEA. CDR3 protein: CASSLDDRDVEKLFF. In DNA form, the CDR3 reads TGTGCCAGCAGCTTAGACGACAGGGATGTTGAAAAACTGTTTTTT. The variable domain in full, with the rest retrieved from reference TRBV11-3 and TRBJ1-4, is EAGVVQSPRYKIIEKKQPVAFWCNPISGHNTLYWYLQNLGQGPELLIRYENEEAVDDSQLPKDRFSAERLKGVDSTLKIQPAELGDSAVYLCASSLDDRDVEKLFFGSGTQLSVL.

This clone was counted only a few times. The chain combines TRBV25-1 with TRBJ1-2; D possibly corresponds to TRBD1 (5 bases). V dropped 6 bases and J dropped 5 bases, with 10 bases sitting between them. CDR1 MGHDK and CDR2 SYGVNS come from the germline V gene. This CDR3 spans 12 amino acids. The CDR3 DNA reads TGTGCCAGCAGCGGGACGCCGTATGGCTACACCTTC. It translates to CASSGTPYGYTF.

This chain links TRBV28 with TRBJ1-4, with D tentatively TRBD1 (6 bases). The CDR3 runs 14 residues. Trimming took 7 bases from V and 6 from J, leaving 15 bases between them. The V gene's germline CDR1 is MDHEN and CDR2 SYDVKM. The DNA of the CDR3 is TGTGCCAGCAACCCGGGACAAGTGGATGAAAAACTGTTTTTT. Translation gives CASNPGQVDEKLFF.

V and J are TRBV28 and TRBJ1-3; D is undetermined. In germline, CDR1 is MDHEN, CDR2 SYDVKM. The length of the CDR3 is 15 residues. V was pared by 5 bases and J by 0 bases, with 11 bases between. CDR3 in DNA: TGTGCCAGCAGTCCCGGGCCCCGCTCTGGAAACACCATATATTTT. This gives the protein CASSPGPRSGNTIYF.

This CDR3 is CASRKPGGEADTQYF. CDR3 coding DNA: TGTGCCAGCAGAAAACCCGGGGGGGAGGCAGATACGCAGTATTTT. The rearrangement joins TRBV27 to TRBJ2-3; 8 positions match TRBD2. The CDR3 runs to 15 residues. V lost 6 bases, J lost 4 bases, and 9 bases stayed unmatched. Germline loops: CDR1 MNHEY, CDR2 SMNVEV (reference sequence).